The clone carrying this TCR beta chain appeared a few times. Antigen unknown. Data came from immunoSEQ multiplex PCR; TCRdb stores just in-frame clones and leaves some out. The profile shows around 100,000 clones, around 79% of them singletons. This sample was included in a study of radiotherapy plus CTLA-4 blockade in lung cancer. As for the study in general: With 31% of patients having disease control, objective responses were seen in roughly 19%. Study-wide findings and caveats: Once radiotherapy plus ipilimumab had been given, TCR clones derived from tumor expanded in blood. The best predictor of response was reported to be early blood T cell clone dynamics, with interferon-beta.

The starting material was peripheral blood, obtained from a patient treated with radiotherapy plus ipilimumab. The TCR originated in a human donor with non-small cell lung cancer who had a partial response to radiotherapy plus ipilimumab. Some clones in this sample may be carry-over from other donors' samples.

The CDR3 bases are TGTGCCAGTAGTATTACGGACAGGGGGGGTTACGAGCAGTACTTC. It is translated as CASSITDRGGYEQYF. This chain joins TRBV19 and TRBJ2-5, with 10 bases that match TRBD1. The DNA end lines up better with TRBJ2-7; the J call may be wrong. The CDR3 loop spans 15 amino acids. Looked up from germline, CDR1 is LNHDA and CDR2 is SQIVND (reference sequence).